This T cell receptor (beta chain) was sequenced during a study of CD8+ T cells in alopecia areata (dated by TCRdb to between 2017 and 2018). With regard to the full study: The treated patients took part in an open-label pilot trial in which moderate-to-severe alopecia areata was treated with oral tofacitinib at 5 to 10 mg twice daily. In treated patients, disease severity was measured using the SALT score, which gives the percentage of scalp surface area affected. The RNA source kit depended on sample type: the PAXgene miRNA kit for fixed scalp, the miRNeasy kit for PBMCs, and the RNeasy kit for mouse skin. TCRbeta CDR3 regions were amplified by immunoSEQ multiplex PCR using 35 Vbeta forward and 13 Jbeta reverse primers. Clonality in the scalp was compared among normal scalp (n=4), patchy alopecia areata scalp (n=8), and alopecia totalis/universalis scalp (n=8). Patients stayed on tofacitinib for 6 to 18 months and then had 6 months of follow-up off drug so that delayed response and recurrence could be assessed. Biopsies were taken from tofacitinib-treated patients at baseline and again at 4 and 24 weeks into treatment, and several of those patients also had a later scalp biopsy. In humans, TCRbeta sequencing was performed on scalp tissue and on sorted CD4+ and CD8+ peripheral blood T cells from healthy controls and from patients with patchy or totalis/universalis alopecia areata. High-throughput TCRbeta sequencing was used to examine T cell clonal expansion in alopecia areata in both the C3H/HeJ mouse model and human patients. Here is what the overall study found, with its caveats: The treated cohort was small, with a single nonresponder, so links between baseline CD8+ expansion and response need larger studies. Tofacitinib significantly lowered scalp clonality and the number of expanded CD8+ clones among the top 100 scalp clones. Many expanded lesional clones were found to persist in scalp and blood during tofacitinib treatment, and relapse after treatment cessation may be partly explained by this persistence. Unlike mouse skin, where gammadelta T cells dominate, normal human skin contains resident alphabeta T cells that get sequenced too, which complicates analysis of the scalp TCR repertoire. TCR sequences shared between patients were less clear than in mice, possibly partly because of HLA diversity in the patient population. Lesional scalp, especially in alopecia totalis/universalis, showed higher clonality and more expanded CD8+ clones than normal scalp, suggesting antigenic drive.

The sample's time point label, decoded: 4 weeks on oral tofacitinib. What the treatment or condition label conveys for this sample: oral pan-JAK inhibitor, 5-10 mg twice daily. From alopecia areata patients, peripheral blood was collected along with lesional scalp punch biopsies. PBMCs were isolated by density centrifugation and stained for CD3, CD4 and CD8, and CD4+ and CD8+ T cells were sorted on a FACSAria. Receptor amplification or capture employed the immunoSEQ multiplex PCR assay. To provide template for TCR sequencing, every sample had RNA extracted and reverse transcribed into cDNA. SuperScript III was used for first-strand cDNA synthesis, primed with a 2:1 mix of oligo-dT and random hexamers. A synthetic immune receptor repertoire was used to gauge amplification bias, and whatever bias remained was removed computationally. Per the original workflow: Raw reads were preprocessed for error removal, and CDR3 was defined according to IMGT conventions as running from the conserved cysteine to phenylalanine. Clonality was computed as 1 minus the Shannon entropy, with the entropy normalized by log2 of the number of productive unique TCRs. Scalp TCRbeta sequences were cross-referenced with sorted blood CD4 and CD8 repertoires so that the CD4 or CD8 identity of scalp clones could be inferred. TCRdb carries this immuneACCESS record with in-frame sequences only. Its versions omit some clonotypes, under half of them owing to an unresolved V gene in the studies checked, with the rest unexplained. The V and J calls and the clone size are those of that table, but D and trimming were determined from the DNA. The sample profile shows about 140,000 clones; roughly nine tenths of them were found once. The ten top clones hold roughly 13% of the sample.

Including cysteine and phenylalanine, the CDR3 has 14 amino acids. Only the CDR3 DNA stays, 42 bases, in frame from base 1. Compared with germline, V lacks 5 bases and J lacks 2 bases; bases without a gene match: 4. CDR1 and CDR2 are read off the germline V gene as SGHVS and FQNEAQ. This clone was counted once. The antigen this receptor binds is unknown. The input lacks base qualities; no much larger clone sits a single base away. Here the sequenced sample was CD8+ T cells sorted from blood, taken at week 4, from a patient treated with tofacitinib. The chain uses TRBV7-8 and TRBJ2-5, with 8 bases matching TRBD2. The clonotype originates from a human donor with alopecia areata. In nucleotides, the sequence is TGTGCCAGCAGCATGACTAGCGCTCAAGAGACCCAGTACTTC. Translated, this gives CASSMTSAQETQYF.